Reported below is one T cell receptor beta chain. V shed 4 bases and J shed 0 bases, with 13 bases lying between them. Germline loops: CDR1 SGHDN, CDR2 FVKESK. This CDR3 is built from 16 residues. Clones were read by immunoSEQ multiplex PCR, and TCRdb kept only the in-frame ones, dropping some. The sample lists 70,000 to 90,000 clones, roughly nine tenths occurring once. These data are taken from a study of T cell changes during pregnancy in multiple sclerosis. The genes are TRBV14 and TRBJ1-3; D uncertain. This receptor was taken from a female donor in good health, serving as a control in a pregnancy study. Some clones in this sample may be carry-over from other donors' samples. Sample: PBMCs, taken in the first trimester of pregnancy. In DNA, the CDR3 is TGTGCCAGCAGCCCCCTGGGCCCCAGCTCTGGAAACACCATATATTTT. It codes for CASSPLGPSSGNTIYF.